This TCR beta chain was retrieved from a study of blood T cell repertoires in COVID-19. The CDR3 is made up of 14 amino acids. J gave up 4 bases and V 5 bases, and 6 bases lay outside the gene matches. Per the germline V gene, CDR1 is SEHNR and CDR2 is FQNEAQ (reference sequence). Original handling: Reference gene primer amplification gave estimated nucleated cell counts. Sequencing used immunoSEQ multiplex PCR; TCRdb keeps in-frame clones, though not all of them. That table is the source of V, J and clone size, and D and trimming were worked out from the DNA. The table shows tens of thousands of clones, with 70% to 90% occurring only once. This clone came up once.

This receptor was obtained from a woman in her seventies with acute or convalescent COVID-19. V and J are TRBV7-9 and TRBJ1-2; TRBD1 aligns across 8 bases. Material for sequencing was peripheral blood. The CDR3 bases are TGTGCCAGCAGCCGCGACAGGGGCACCTATGGCTACACCTTC. It yields the protein CASSRDRGTYGYTF.